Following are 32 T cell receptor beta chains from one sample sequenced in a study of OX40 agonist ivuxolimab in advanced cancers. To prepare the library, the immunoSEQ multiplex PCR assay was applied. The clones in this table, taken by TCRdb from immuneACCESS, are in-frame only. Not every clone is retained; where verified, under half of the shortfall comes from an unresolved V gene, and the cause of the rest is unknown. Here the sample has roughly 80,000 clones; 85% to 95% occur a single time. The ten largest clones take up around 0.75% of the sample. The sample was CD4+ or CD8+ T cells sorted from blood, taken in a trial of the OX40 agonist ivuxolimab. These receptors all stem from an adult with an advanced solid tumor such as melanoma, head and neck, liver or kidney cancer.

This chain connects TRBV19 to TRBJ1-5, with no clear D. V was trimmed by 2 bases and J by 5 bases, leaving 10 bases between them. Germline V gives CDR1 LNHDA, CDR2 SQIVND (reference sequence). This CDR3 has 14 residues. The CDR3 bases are TGTGCCAGTAGTATAAAAACATTTGATCAGCCCCAGCATTTT. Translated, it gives CASSIKTFDQPQHF.

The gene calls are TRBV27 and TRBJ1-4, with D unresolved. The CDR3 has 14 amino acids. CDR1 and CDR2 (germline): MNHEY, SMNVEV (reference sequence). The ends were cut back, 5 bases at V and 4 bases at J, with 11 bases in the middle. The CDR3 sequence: CASSPSRSNEKLFF. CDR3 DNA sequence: TGTGCCAGCAGTCCTTCCCGTAGTAATGAAAAACTGTTTTTT.

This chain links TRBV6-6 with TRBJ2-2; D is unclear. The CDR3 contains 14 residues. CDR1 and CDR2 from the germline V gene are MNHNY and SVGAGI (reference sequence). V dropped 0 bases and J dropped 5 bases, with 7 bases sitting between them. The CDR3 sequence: CASSYSKGTGELFF. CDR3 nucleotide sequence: TGTGCCAGCAGTTACTCAAAGGGAACCGGGGAGCTGTTTTTT.

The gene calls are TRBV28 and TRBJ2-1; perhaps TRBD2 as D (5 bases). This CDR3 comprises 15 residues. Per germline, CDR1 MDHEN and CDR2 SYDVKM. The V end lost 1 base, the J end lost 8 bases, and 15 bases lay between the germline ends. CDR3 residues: CASSLSRGLKYEQFF. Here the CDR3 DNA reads TGTGCCAGCAGTTTATCCCGCGGGCTTAAATATGAGCAGTTCTTC.

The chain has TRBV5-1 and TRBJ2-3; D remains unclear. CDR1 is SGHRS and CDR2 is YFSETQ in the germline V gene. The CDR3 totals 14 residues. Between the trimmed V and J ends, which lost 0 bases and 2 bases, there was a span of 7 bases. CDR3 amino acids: CASSLADDTDTQYF. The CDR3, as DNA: TGCGCCAGCAGCTTGGCGGACGACACAGATACGCAGTATTTT.

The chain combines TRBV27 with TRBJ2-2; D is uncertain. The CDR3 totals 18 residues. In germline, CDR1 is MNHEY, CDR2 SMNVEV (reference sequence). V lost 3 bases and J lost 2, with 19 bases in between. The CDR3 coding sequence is TGTGCCAGCAGTTTGACATCATGGGTCCACTTCAACACCGGGGAGCTGTTTTTT. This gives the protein CASSLTSWVHFNTGELFF.

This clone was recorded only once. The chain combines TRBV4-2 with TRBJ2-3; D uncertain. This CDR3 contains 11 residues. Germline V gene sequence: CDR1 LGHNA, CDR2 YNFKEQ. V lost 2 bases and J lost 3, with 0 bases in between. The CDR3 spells CASSQTDTQYF. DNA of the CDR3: TGTGCCAGCAGCCAAACAGATACGCAGTATTTT.

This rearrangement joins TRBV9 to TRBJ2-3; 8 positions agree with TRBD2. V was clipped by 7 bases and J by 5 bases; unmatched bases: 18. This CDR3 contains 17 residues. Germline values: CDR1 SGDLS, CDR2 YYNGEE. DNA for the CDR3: TGTGCCAGCCAATCCCGGTCCAGGCGGGAGGTCAAAGATACGCAGTATTTT. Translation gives CASQSRSRREVKDTQYF.

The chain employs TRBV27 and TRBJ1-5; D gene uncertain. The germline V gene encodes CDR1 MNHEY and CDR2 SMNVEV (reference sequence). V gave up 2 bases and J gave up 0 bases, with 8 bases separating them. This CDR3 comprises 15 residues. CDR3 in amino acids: CASSLNGGSNQPQHF. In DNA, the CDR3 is TGTGCCAGCAGTTTAAACGGTGGTAGCAATCAGCCCCAGCATTTT.

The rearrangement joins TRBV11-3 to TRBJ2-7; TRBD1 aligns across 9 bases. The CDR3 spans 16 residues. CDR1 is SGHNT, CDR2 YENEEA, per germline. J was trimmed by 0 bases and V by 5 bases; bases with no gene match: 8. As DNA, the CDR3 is TGTGCCAGCAGCCCCCTGACAGGGGGTTACTCCTACGAGCAGTACTTC. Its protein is CASSPLTGGYSYEQYF. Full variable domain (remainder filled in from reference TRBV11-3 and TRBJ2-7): EAGVVQSPRYKIIEKKQPVAFWCNPISGHNTLYWYLQNLGQGPELLIRYENEEAVDDSQLPKDRFSAERLKGVDSTLKIQPAELGDSAVYLCASSPLTGGYSYEQYFGPGTRLTVT.

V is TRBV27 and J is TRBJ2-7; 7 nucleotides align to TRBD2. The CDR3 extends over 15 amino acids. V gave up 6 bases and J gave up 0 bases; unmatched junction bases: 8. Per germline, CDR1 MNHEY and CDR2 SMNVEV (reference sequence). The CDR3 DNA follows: TGTGCCAGCAGCCCAAAGACTAGCTACTCCTACGAGCAGTACTTC. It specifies CASSPKTSYSYEQYF.

The CDR3 region is CAISAGLGEGEQFF. In DNA, the CDR3 is TGTGCCATCAGTGCGGGACTTGGTGAGGGAGAGCAGTTCTTC. V usage is TRBV10-3 and J usage is TRBJ2-1; D perhaps matches TRBD2 (6 bases). The CDR3 has 14 amino acids. Germline V gene lookup returns CDR1 ENHRY and CDR2 SYGVKD. V gave up 4 bases and J gave up 10 bases, with 17 bases separating them.

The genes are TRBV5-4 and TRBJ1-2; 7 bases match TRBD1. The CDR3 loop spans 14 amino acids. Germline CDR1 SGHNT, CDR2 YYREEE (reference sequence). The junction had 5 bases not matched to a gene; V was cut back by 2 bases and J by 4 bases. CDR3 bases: TGTGCCAGCAGCTTTCCAGGGGGTGGCTATGGCTACACCTTC. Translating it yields CASSFPGGGYGYTF.

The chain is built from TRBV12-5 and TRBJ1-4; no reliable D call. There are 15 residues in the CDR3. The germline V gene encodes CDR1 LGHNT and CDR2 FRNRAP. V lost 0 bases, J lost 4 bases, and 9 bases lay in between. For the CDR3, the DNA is TGTGCTAGTGGTTTGGTAGTGCAGGATAATGAAAAACTGTTTTTT. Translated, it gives CASGLVVQDNEKLFF. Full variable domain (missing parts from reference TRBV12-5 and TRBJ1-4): DARVTQTPRHKVTEMGQEVTMRCQPILGHNTVFWYRQTMMQGLELLAYFRNRAPLDDSGMPKDRFSAEMPDATLATLKIQPSEPRDSAVYFCASGLVVQDNEKLFFGSGTQLSVL.

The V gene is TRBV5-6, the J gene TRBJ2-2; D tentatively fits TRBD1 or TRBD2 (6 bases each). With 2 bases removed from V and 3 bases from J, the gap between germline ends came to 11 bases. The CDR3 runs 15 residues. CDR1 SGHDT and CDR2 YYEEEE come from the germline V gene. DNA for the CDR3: TGTGCCAGCAGCTTAAGGGGGGCGCACACCGGGGAGCTGTTTTTT. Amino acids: CASSLRGAHTGELFF.

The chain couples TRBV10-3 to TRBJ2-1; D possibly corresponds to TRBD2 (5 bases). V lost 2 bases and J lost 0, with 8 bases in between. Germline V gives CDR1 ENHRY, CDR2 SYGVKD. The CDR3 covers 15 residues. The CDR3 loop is CAISERAGSYNEQFF. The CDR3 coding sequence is TGTGCCATCAGTGAGCGGGCGGGCTCCTACAATGAGCAGTTCTTC.

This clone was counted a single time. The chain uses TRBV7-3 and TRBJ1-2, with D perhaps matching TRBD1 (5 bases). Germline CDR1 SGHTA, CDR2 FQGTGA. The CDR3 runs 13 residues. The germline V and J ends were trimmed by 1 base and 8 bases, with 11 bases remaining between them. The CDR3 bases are TGTGCCAGCAGCTTAAAAGGGGTGGTCGGCTACACCTTC. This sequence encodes CASSLKGVVGYTF.

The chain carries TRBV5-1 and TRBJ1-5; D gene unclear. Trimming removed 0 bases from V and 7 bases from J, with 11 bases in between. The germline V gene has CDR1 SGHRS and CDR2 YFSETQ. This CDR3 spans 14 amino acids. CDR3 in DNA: TGCGCCAGCAGCTTGGCCGGAGGGCCGCAGCCCCAGCATTTT. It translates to CASSLAGGPQPQHF.

The CDR3 region is CASSLDRASEQFF. CDR3 sequence (DNA): TGTGCCAGCAGCTTAGATCGTGCCAGTGAGCAGTTCTTC. The chain joins TRBV7-9 to TRBJ2-1; D remains unclear. Germline CDR1 is SEHNR and CDR2 is FQNEAQ (reference sequence). Trimming left V 1 base short and J 9 bases short, with 10 bases between. The CDR3 has 13 amino acids.

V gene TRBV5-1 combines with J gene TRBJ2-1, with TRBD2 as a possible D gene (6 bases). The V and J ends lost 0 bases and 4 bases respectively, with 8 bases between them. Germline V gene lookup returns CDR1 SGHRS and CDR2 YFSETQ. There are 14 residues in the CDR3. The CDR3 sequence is CASSLGGVYNEQFF. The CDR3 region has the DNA TGCGCCAGCAGCTTGGGCGGGGTTTACAATGAGCAGTTCTTC.

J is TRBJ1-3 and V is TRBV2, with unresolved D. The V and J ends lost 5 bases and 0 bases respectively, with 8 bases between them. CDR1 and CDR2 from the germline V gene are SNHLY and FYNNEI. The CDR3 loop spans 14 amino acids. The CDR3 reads CASSIPSSGNTIYF. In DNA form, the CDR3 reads TGTGCCAGCAGTATCCCTTCCTCTGGAAACACCATATATTTT.

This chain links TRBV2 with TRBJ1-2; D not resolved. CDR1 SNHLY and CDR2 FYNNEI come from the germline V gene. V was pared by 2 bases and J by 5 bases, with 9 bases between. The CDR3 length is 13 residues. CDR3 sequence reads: CASSEQKQYGYTF. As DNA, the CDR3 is TGTGCCAGCAGTGAACAGAAACAGTATGGCTACACCTTC.

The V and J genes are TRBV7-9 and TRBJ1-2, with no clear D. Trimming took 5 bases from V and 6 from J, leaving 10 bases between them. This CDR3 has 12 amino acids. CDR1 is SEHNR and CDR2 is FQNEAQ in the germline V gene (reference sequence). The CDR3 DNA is TGTGCCAGCAGCCCGATCGGGGATGGCTACACCTTC. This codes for CASSPIGDGYTF.

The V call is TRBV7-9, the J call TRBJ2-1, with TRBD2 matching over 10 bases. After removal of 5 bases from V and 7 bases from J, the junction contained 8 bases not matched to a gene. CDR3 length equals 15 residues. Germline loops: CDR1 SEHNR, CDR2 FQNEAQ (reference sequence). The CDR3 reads CASSPGTSVLNEQFF. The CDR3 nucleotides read TGTGCCAGCAGCCCAGGGACTAGCGTTTTGAATGAGCAGTTCTTC.

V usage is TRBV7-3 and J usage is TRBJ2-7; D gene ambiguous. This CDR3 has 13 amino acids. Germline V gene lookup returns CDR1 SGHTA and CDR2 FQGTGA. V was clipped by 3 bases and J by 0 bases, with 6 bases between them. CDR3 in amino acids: CASSFSPSYEQYF. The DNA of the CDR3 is TGTGCCAGCAGCTTCTCCCCCTCCTACGAGCAGTACTTC.

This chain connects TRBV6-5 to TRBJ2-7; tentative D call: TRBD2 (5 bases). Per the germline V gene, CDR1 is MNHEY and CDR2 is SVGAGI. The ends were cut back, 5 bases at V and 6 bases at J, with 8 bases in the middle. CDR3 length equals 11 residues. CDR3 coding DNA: TGTGCCAGCAGTCTCGGGGTCGAGCAGTACTTC. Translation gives CASSLGVEQYF.

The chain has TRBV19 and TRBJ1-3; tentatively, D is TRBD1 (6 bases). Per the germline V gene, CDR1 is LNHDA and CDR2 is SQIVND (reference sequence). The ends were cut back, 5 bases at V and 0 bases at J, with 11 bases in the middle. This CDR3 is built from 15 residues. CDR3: CASSDRWDSGNTIYF. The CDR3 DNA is TGTGCCAGTAGTGACAGGTGGGACTCTGGAAACACCATATATTTT.

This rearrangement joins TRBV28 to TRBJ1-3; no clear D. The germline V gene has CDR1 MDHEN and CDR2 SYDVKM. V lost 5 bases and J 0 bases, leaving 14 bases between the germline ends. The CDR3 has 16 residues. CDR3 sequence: CASSPLGEVSGNTIYF. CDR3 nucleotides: TGTGCCAGCAGTCCTTTAGGAGAAGTCTCTGGAAACACCATATATTTT.

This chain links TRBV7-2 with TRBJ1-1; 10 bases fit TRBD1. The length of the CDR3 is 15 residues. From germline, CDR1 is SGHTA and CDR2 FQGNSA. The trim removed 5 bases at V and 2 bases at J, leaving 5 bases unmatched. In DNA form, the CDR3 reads TGTGCCAGCAGCCCGCGGACAGGGGGAAACACTGAAGCTTTCTTT. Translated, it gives CASSPRTGGNTEAFF.

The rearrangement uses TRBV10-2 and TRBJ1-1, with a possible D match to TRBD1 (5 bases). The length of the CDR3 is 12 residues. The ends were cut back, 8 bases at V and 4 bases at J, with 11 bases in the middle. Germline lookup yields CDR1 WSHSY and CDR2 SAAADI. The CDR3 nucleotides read TGCGCCAGCCGCGGCGGGGGCACTGAAGCTTTCTTT. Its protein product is CASRGGGTEAFF.

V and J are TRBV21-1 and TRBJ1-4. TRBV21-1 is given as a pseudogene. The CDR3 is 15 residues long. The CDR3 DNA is TGTGCCAGCAGCAAAGGTTGGCAGGTCGGGGAAAAACTGTTTTTT. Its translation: CASSKGWQVGEKLFF.

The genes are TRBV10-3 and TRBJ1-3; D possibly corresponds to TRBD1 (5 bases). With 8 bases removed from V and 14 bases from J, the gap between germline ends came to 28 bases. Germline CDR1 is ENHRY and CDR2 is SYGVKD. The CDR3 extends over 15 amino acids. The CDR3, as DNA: TGTGCCATCGGGGATAGAGTGGGGCCAACCAAACAACTATATTTT. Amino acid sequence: CAIGDRVGPTKQLYF.